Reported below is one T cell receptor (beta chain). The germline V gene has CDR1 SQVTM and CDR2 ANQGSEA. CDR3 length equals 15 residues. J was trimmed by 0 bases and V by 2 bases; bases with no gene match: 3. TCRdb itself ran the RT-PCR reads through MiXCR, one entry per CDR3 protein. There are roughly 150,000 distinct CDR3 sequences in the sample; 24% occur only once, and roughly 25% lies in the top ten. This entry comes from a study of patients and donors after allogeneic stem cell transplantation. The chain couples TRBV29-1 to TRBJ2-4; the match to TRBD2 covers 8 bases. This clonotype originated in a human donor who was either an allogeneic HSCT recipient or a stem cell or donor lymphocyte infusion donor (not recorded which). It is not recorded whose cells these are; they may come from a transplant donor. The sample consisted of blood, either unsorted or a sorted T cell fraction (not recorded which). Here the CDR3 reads CSVELLAVAKNIQYF. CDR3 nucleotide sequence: TGCAGCGTTGAATTACTAGCGGTAGCCAAAAACATTCAGTACTTC.